Below, one TCR beta chain is given with its context. Its antigen is as yet unknown. MiXCR was run by TCRdb on the 5' RACE reads, yielding one entry per CDR3 protein. The sample contains 290,000 or so distinct CDR3 sequences, roughly a fifth of which appear only once. This specimen comes from a study of T-cell memory formation after mild COVID-19. The overall study: Largely donor-specific TCR clusters were found. Study outcomes and limitations: Clones contracting day 15 to 85 were balanced CD4/CD8; later expanders leaned CD4+. Those CD4+ clones that contracted were mainly in CM and EM (CD8+ ones in EMRA). SARS-CoV-2 specificity was not confirmed for second-wave clones peaking on day 37.

Germline-derived CDR1 and CDR2 are MNHEY and SVGAGI. The ends were cut back, 0 bases at V and 10 bases at J, with 15 bases in the middle. The CDR3 extends over 15 amino acids. This chain uses TRBV6-5 with TRBJ1-4; D ambiguous. The sequenced sample was PBMCs or a T cell subset sorted from them (not recorded which). This TCR was sampled from a man younger than 35 who had mild COVID-19 (a few samples of this study predate the infection). Cell type and time point are not known. CDR3 amino acids: CASSYSGRGVGKLFF. CDR3 bases: TGTGCCAGCAGTTACTCCGGACGGGGAGTGGGAAAACTGTTTTTT.